Listed here is a single T cell receptor beta chain. Its matching antigen is unknown. The data were obtained in a study of T cells in Graves' hyperthyroidism and ophthalmopathy. The germline CDR1 and CDR2 sequences are SGHRS and YFSETQ. There are 14 residues in the CDR3. V gave up 4 bases and J gave up 4 bases, with 14 bases separating them. Study outcomes and limitations: Blood shared most expanded thyroid clonotypes above 0.001.

The investigators amplified TCR beta CDR3 regions from RNA transcripts. The TCR CDR3 was amplified in a first-round RT-PCR using the HTBI primer set. TCRdb reprocessed the multiplex PCR reads with MiXCR, giving one entry per CDR3 protein. This sample has fewer than 400,000 distinct CDR3 sequences, with about a sixth found just once. Hyperthyroidism, newly diagnosed and lasting under 2 months, affected patients aged 18 to 65. Blood was drawn at first hyperthyroidism diagnosis, before any ophthalmopathy symptoms. The source of this sequence is a woman between 18 and 29 years old with Graves' hyperthyroidism that later progressed to Graves' ophthalmopathy. V and J are TRBV5-1 and TRBJ1-2; D perhaps matches TRBD1 (5 bases). Sequenced: blood. CDR3 coding DNA: TGCGCCAGCAGCCGACAGCGTTCGGGCTATGGCTACACCTTC. Amino acid sequence: CASSRQRSGYGYTF.